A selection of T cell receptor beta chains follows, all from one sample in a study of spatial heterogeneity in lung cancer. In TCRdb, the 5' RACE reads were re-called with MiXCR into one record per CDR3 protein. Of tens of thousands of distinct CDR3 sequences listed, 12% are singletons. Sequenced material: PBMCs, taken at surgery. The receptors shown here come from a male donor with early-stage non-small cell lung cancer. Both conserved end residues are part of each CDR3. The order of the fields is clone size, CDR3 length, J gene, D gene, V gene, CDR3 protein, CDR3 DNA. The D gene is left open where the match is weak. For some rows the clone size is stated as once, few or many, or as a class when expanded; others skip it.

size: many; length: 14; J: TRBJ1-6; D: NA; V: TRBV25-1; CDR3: CASTYTGVNSPLHF; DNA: TGTGCCAGCACTTATACCGGGGTTAATTCACCCCTCCACTTT
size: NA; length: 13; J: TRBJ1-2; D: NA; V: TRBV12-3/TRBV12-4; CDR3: CASSLLVQDGYTF; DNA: TGTGCCAGCAGTTTACTGGTTCAAGATGGCTACACCTTC
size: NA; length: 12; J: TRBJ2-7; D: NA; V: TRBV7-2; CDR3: CASSSPGFEQYF; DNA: TGTGCCAGCAGCTCACCAGGGTTCGAGCAGTACTTC
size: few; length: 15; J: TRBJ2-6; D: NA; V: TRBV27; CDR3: CASTLKGSGANVLTF; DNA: TGTGCCAGCACTTTAAAGGGCTCTGGGGCCAACGTCCTGACTTTC
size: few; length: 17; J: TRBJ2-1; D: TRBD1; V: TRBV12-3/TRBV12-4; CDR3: CASKGTGGSGTNNEQFF; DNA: TGTGCCAGCAAGGGGACAGGGGGCAGCGGGACGAACAATGAGCAGTTCTTC
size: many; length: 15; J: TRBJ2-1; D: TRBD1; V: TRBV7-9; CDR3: CASSLAGTGDNEQFF; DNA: TGTGCCAGCAGCTTAGCAGGGACAGGGGACAATGAGCAGTTCTTC
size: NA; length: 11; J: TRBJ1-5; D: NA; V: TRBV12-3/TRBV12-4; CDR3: CASSFGQPQHF; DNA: TGTGCCAGCAGTTTCGGTCAGCCCCAGCATTTT
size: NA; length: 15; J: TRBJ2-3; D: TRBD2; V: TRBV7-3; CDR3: CASSSGLAYTDTQYF; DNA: TGTGCCAGCAGCTCCGGACTAGCGTACACAGATACGCAGTATTTT
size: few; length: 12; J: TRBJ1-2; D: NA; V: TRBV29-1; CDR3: CSVRGLSYGYTF; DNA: TGCAGCGTCCGTGGACTTTCGTATGGCTACACCTTC
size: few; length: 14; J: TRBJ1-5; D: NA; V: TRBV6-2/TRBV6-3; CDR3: CASSYPGLQQPQHF; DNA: TGTGCCAGCAGTTACCCGGGGCTTCAACAGCCCCAGCATTTT
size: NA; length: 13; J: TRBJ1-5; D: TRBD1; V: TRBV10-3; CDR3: CAVSGQSDQPQHF; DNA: TGTGCCGTATCGGGACAGTCGGACCAGCCCCAGCATTTT
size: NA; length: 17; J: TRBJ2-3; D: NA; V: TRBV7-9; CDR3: CASSLARGVSGTDTQYF; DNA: TGTGCCAGCAGCTTAGCGCGCGGAGTTAGCGGCACAGATACGCAGTATTTT
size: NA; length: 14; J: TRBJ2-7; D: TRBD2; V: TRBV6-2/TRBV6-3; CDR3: CASSYLAGLLEQYF; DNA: TGTGCCAGCAGTTACCTAGCGGGCCTTCTCGAGCAGTACTTC
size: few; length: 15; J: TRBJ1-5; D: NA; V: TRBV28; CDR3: CASSLGGDNNQPQHF; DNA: TGTGCCAGCAGTTTGGGCGGGGATAACAATCAGCCCCAGCATTTT
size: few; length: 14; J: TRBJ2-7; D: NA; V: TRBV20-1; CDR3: CSARGNRGPYEQYF; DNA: TGCAGTGCTAGAGGCAACCGGGGGCCCTACGAGCAGTACTTC
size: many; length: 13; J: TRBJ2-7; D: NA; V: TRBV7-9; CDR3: CASSLLGTYEQYF; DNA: TGTGCCAGCAGCTTATTAGGGACCTACGAGCAGTACTTC
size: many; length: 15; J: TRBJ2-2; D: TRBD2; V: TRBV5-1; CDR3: CASSPGGVRTGELFF; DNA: TGCGCCAGCAGCCCGGGAGGGGTACGGACCGGGGAGCTGTTTTTT
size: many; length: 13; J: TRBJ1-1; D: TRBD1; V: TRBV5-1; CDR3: CASSWDRDTEAFF; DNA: TGCGCCAGCAGCTGGGACAGGGACACTGAAGCTTTCTTT
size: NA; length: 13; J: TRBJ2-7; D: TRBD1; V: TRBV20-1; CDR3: CSAGSGTGRVQYF; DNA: TGCAGTGCTGGATCCGGGACAGGGCGGGTGCAGTACTTC
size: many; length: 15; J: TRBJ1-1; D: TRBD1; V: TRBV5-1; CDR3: CASSPRQGDYTEAFF; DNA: TGCGCCAGCAGCCCGCGACAGGGGGATTACACTGAAGCTTTCTTT
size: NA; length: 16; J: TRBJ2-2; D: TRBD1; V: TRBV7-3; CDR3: CASSLHGTGETGELFF; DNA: TGTGCCAGCAGCTTACATGGGACAGGGGAAACCGGGGAGCTGTTTTTT
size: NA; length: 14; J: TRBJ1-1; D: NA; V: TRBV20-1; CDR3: CSARDNLAANEAFF; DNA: TGCAGTGCCAGGGATAACTTAGCGGCGAATGAAGCTTTCTTT
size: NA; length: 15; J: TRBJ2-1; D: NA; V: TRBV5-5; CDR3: CASSLGRESYNEQFF; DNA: TGTGCCAGCAGCTTGGGAAGGGAGTCCTACAATGAGCAGTTCTTC
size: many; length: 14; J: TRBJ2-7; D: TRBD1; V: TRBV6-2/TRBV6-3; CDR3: CASSFDRALYEQYF; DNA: TGTGCCAGCAGCTTCGACAGGGCCCTGTACGAGCAGTACTTC
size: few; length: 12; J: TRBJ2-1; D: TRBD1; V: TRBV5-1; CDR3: CASSLRPGQGLF; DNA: TGCGCCAGCAGCTTGCGTCCGGGACAGGGTCTTTTC
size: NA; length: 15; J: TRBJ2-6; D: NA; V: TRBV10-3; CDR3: CAISGRSSGANVLTF; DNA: TGTGCCATCAGCGGACGGAGCTCTGGGGCCAACGTCCTGACTTTC
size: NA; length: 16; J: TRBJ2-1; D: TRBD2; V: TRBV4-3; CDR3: CASSPSAAGGPSEQFF; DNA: TGCGCCAGCAGCCCCTCCGCCGCGGGGGGGCCCTCTGAGCAGTTCTTC
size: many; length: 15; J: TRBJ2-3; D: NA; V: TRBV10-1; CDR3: CASSESAGRADTQYF; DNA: TGCGCCAGCAGTGAGTCGGCGGGTAGGGCAGATACGCAGTATTTT
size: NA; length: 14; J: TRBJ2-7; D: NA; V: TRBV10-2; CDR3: CASSEFSVAREQYF; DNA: TGCGCCAGCAGTGAATTCTCGGTCGCTCGCGAGCAGTACTTC
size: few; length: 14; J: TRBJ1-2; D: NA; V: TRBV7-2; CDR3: CATGGDRTAYGYTF; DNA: TGTGCCACGGGGGGTGACAGGACGGCCTATGGCTACACCTTC
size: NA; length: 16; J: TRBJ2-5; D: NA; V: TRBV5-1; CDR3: CASSVGPGLLKETQYF; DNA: TGCGCCAGCAGCGTGGGACCGGGACTCCTGAAGGAGACCCAGTACTTC
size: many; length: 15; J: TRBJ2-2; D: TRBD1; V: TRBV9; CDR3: CASSPRTGLNGELFF; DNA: TGTGCCAGCAGCCCTCGGACAGGGCTGAACGGGGAGCTGTTTTTT
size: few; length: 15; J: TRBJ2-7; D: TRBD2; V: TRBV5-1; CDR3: CASSTSSGTAYEQYF; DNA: TGCGCCAGCAGCACTTCTAGCGGGACGGCCTACGAGCAGTACTTC
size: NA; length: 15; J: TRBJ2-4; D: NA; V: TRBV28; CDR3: CASTPPTGRGNIQYF; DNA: TGTGCCAGCACTCCTCCGACCGGCCGGGGAAACATTCAGTACTTC
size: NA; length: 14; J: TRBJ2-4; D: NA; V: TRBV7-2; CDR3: CASSQAPRGNIQYF; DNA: TGTGCCAGCAGCCAAGCCCCGAGGGGGAACATTCAGTACTTC
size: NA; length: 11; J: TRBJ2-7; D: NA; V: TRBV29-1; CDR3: CSVERSYEQYF; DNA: TGCAGCGTTGAAAGGTCCTACGAGCAGTACTTC
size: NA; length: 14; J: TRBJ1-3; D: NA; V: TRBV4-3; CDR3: CASSQEDSGNTIYF; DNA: TGCGCCAGCAGCCAAGAGGACTCTGGAAACACCATATATTTT
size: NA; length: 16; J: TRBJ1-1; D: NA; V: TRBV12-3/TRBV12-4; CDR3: CASTYDILGTNTEAFF; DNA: TGTGCCAGCACCTACGACATCCTGGGGACTAACACTGAAGCTTTCTTT
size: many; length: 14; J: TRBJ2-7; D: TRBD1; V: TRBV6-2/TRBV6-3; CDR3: CASSWDRTSYEQYF; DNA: TGTGCCAGCAGTTGGGACAGGACTTCCTACGAGCAGTACTTC
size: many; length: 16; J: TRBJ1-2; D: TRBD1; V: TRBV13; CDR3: CASSQGTGGPLRGYTF; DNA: TGTGCCAGCAGCCAGGGGACAGGGGGCCCCCTTCGGGGCTACACCTTC
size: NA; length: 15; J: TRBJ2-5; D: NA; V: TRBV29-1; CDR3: CSVEGAGGVYETQYF; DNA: TGCAGCGTTGAGGGAGCAGGGGGGGTATATGAGACCCAGTACTTC
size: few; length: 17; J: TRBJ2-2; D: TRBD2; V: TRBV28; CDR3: CASTIRTSGRGTGELFF; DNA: TGTGCCAGCACCATACGGACTAGCGGGAGGGGTACCGGGGAGCTGTTTTTT
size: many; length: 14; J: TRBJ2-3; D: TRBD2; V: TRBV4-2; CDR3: CASSPLAGDRTQYF; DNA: TGTGCCAGCAGCCCTCTAGCGGGAGACCGTACGCAGTATTTT
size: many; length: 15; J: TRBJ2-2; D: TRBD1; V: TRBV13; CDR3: CASSPRTGDTGELFF; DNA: TGTGCCAGCAGCCCGAGGACAGGGGACACCGGGGAGCTGTTTTTT
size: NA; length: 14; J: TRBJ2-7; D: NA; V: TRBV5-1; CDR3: CASSHDSTSYEQYF; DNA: TGCGCCAGCAGCCACGACAGTACCTCCTACGAGCAGTACTTC
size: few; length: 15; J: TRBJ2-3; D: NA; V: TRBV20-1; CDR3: CSAPGGAGVTDTQYF; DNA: TGCAGTGCCCCTGGAGGGGCAGGAGTCACAGATACGCAGTATTTT
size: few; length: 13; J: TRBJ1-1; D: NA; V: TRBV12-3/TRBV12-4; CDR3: CASSSTGYGEAFF; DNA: TGTGCCAGCAGTTCGACAGGATACGGTGAAGCTTTCTTT
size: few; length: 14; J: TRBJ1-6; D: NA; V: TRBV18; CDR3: CASSPGPEDSPLHF; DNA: TGTGCCAGCTCACCGGGTCCCGAGGATTCACCCCTCCACTTT